This T cell receptor (beta chain) was profiled in a study of shared clonotypes between healthy human individuals. Study-level information: The donor pool was made up of a couple of women and three men aged 18 to 49. Study observations and caveats: Shared clonotypes: 4.5% to 5% naive CD4, about 4% naive CD8, about 2.4% memory CD4, approximately 0.41% memory CD8.

As for this clone: Its antigen is still unknown.

The germline V gene encodes CDR1 LNHDA and CDR2 SQIVND (reference sequence). Trimming stripped 10 bases from V and 3 bases from J, with 15 bases between. The CDR3 is made up of 13 amino acids. In the original processing: Because ImmunoSEQ provided only junction sequences with no quality scores, the filtering differed. The method was immunoSEQ multiplex PCR; TCRdb's version includes in-frame clones alone and lacks a portion of them. Clonal size and the V and J genes are those of that table, whereas D and trimming came from the DNA. The profile shows fewer than 850,000 clones, 90% to 98% of them singletons. Selected positively for CCR7 and CD45RO-negative, naive CD8 cells excluded terminally differentiated effector memory CD45RA+ cells.

The sequencing input was naive CD8+ T cells sorted from blood. The chain joins TRBV19 to TRBJ1-1; possibly TRBD1 for D (6 bases). The TCR sequence derives from a man aged 25-45 years in good health. CDR3 sequence: CAIGGIADTEAFF. Written as DNA, the CDR3 is TGTGCCATAGGGGGGATTGCGGACACTGAAGCTTTCTTT.